This T cell receptor beta chain was sequenced during a study of blood T cell repertoires in COVID-19. Whole-study context: Sources were T cells, B-cell-depleted T cells, or PBMCs; the material itself was cDNA or gDNA.

Participant ages covered about 18 to 90 years across 24 US areas. Contact with a PCR-confirmed or clinician-diagnosed COVID-19 case occurred within 2 weeks of entry. The CDR3 runs to 15 residues. The V gene end was trimmed by 3 bases and the J gene end by 6 bases; junction bases not matched to a gene: 11. Germline CDR1 reads SEHNR; CDR2 reads FQNEAQ (reference sequence). In the original processing: Nucleated cell counts were estimated from reference gene primer amplification. The table came from immunoSEQ multiplex PCR; TCRdb's copy has only in-frame clones and leaves some out. D and trimming were read from the DNA, whereas the V and J calls and clone size are those reported in that table. The sample has more than 300,000 clones; 90% are singletons.

The origin of this receptor is a woman aged 30 to 39 who had been exposed to COVID-19. Sequenced input: PBMCs or T cells enriched from blood (not recorded which). The chain is built from TRBV7-9 and TRBJ2-7, with TRBD2 identical over 7 bases. This chain's CDR3 is CASSFQAGNAGEQYF. The DNA of the CDR3 is TGTGCCAGCAGCTTTCAAGCGGGGAATGCCGGCGAGCAGTACTTC.